The entry below gives a single T cell receptor (beta chain) sequence along with its context. Its target is not known. This entry comes from a study of cytomegalovirus exposure and HLA in healthy donors. At the level of the study: In an early release, HLA-typed donors contributed some 88 million unique TCR sequences. Study-wide results and limits: Researchers counted 180 or so TCR beta chains as cytomegalovirus-associated. A few chains tied to CMV proved CMV antigen-specific in vitro.

CDR1 LNHDA and CDR2 SQIVND come from the germline V gene (reference sequence). The CDR3 contains 15 residues. The junction had 7 bases not matched to a gene; V was cut back by 5 bases and J by 2 bases. Primers for the PCR totalled 60 Vbeta and 13 Jbeta. Sequencing used immunoSEQ multiplex PCR; TCRdb keeps in-frame clones, though not all of them. Counted here are about 130,000 clones, 8.5% occurring once; the ten biggest clones make up under 7%. This receptor was obtained from a man in his forties or fifties in good health and CMV-seronegative. The sequencing input was PBMCs. This chain connects TRBV19 to TRBJ2-3; 7 nucleotides agree with TRBD2. The CDR3 nucleotides read TGTGCCAGTAGTCTCCTAGCGGAGCTCACAGATACGCAGTATTTT. Translation gives CASSLLAELTDTQYF.